The entry below describes one T cell receptor beta chain. Profiled with immunoSEQ multiplex PCR; TCRdb holds only in-frame clones, not every one. The sample includes roughly 53,000 clones, around 70% of them seen just once. The record originates from a study of T cell clones after liver transplantation. For the study at large: Samples came from ITN030ST, which attempted immunosuppression withdrawal within 2 years of liver transplantation. A pre-transplant mixed lymphocyte reaction with TCRbeta sequencing defined graft-donor-reactive clones followed in post-transplant blood.

Trimming took 4 bases from V and 3 from J; bases not matched to a gene: 7. CDR1 SGHAT and CDR2 FQDESV come from the germline V gene (reference sequence). This CDR3 is 17 amino acids long. This material consisted of CD4+ T cells from blood, taken at the 22-month timepoint. The chain is built from TRBV11-1 and TRBJ2-1; 12 nucleotides line up with TRBD2. The receptor's source is a human patient who received a liver transplant. Some T cells here may be from the graft donor. The CDR3: CASSSRLAGANYNEQFF. The CDR3 region has the DNA TGTGCCAGCAGCTCTCGACTAGCGGGGGCCAACTACAATGAGCAGTTCTTC.